This T cell receptor (beta chain) came from a study of blood T cell repertoires in COVID-19. Across the study: Samples came from the United States, Italy and Spain, spanning acute and convalescent COVID-19. The cDNA or gDNA used as material had been derived from T cells, B-cell-depleted T cells, or PBMCs.

How the authors handled the data: The authors estimated nucleated cell counts from reference gene primer amplification. TCRdb's copy holds only in-frame clones and misses some; the assay was immunoSEQ multiplex PCR. The V and J calls and clone size are taken from that table; D and trimming were inferred from the DNA. The sample shows 70,000 to 90,000 clones, roughly 86% of them seen only once. CDR3 length: 15 amino acids. J lost 0 bases, V lost 5 bases, and 2 bases had no gene match. Germline V gene lookup returns CDR1 MDHEN and CDR2 SYDVKM. This TCR derives from a woman aged 80 or older with acute or convalescent COVID-19. Specimen: peripheral blood. The V and J genes are TRBV28 and TRBJ2-2, with 8 bases identical to TRBD2. DNA of the CDR3: TGTGCCAGCAGTGGAGCGGGAGCGAACACCGGGGAGCTGTTTTTT. It is translated as CASSGAGANTGELFF.